This T cell receptor (beta chain) was captured by sequencing in a study of CD8+ T cells in alopecia areata. The wider study: At a dose of 5 to 10 mg twice daily, oral tofacitinib was given to treated patients.

Germline values: CDR1 MDHEN, CDR2 SYDVKM. Trimming left V 5 bases short and J 6 bases short, with 14 bases between. The length of the CDR3 is 13 residues. Treatment indicated: oral pan-JAK inhibitor, 5-10 mg twice daily. RNA extraction and reverse transcription yielded cDNA as sequencing template. TCRdb's table, derived via immunoSEQ multiplex PCR, lists solely in-frame clones and lacks some. This table holds hundreds of thousands of clones, 55% to 75% found once. The sample was CD4+ T cells sorted from blood, taken at week 24, from a patient treated with tofacitinib. The receptor comes from a human donor with alopecia areata. J is TRBJ2-7 and V is TRBV28; no reliable D call. CDR3 sequence reads: CASSPPTGREQYF. In DNA, the CDR3 is TGTGCCAGCAGTCCGCCGACCGGGCGCGAGCAGTACTTC.